One sample yielded the 28 T cell receptor beta chains listed below, sequenced in a study of blood T cell repertoires in COVID-19. TCRdb's copy holds only in-frame clones and misses some; the assay was immunoSEQ multiplex PCR. The sample carries fewer than 250,000 clones, 88% recorded once. Specimen: PBMCs or T cells enriched from blood (not recorded which). The receptors derive from a woman aged 30 to 39 who had been exposed to COVID-19.

The chain carries TRBV19 and TRBJ2-1; TRBD2 aligns across 7 bases. V lost 8 bases, J lost 0 bases, and 10 bases stayed unmatched. Germline V CDR1 and CDR2: LNHDA, SQIVND (reference sequence). The CDR3 is 16 residues long. The CDR3 DNA reads as TGTGCCAGTGCTACGACTAGCTCGAGCTCCTACAATGAGCAGTTCTTC. Amino acids: CASATTSSSSYNEQFF.

The rearrangement joins TRBV4-1 to TRBJ1-1; TRBD1 matches at 10 bases. CDR1 is MGHRA, CDR2 YSYEKL, per germline. The CDR3 is 16 residues long. Losses at the gene ends were 4 bases for V and 0 bases for J; bases not matched to a gene: 5. The CDR3, as DNA: TGCGCCAGCAGCCCGACAGGGGGCACGGTGAACACTGAAGCTTTCTTT. Translated: CASSPTGGTVNTEAFF.

The J gene is TRBJ2-7, the V gene TRBV29-1, with TRBD2 identical over 9 bases. The CDR3 consists of 14 residues. Germline V lookup: CDR1 SQVTM, CDR2 ANQGSEA. The junction had 12 bases not matched to a gene; V was cut back by 3 bases and J by 9 bases. CDR3 sequence reads: CSVDLGSGSFVQYF. The DNA of the CDR3 is TGCAGCGTTGATTTGGGTAGCGGGAGTTTTGTGCAGTACTTC.

The chain has TRBV25-1 and TRBJ1-2; D perhaps matches TRBD1 (6 bases). The germline V and J ends were trimmed by 3 bases and 4 bases, with 12 bases remaining between them. Germline CDR1 reads MGHDK; CDR2 reads SYGVNS. The CDR3 spans 14 residues. The CDR3 sequence: CASSEWTASYGYTF. In nucleotides, the CDR3 is TGTGCCAGCAGTGAGTGGACAGCGAGCTATGGCTACACCTTC.

This chain uses TRBV2 with TRBJ1-1; TRBD1 matches at 7 bases. The CDR3 is made up of 13 amino acids. Germline V gene data show CDR1 as SNHLY and CDR2 as FYNNEI. Losses at the gene ends were 10 bases for V and 4 bases for J; bases not matched to a gene: 9. This CDR3 reads CAIQGQRVTEAFF. CDR3 in DNA: TGTGCCATACAGGGACAGAGGGTCACTGAAGCTTTCTTT.

This sequence joins TRBV18 and TRBJ1-2; D possibly corresponds to TRBD1 (5 bases). Germline CDR1 KGHSH, CDR2 LQKENI. CDR3 length equals 15 residues. With 2 bases removed from V and 1 base from J, the gap between germline ends came to 11 bases. As DNA, the CDR3 is TGTGCCAGCTCACCAGATCAGGGTTTTAACTATGGCTACACCTTC. This encodes CASSPDQGFNYGYTF.

The chain employs TRBV11-2 and TRBJ2-1; maybe TRBD1 (5 bases). This CDR3 contains 15 residues. V lost 3 bases to trimming and J lost 5 bases, with 14 bases between them. The germline CDR1 and CDR2 sequences are SGHAT and FQNNGV. This CDR3 reads CASSLGLGVHNEQFF. The CDR3 DNA reads TGTGCCAGCAGCTTGGGTTTAGGGGTCCACAATGAGCAGTTCTTC.

CDR3: CASSDARQGPPWGGTEAFF. In nucleotides, the CDR3 is TGTGCCAGCAGCGACGCACGACAGGGGCCCCCTTGGGGTGGGACTGAAGCTTTCTTT. The chain uses TRBV7-9 and TRBJ1-1; TRBD1 matches 8 bases. The V segment lost 5 bases and the J segment 5 bases; nucleotides outside the gene matches: 22. This CDR3 is 19 amino acids long. The germline V gene has CDR1 SEHNR and CDR2 FQNEAQ (reference sequence). Full variable domain (outside the CDR3, taken from reference TRBV7-9 and TRBJ1-1): DTGVSQNPRHKITKRGQNVTFRCDPISEHNRLYWYRQTLGQGPEFLTYFQNEAQLEKSRLLSDRFSAERPKGSFSTLEIQRTEQGDSAMYLCASSDARQGPPWGGTEAFFGQGTRLTVV.

The V call is TRBV28, the J call TRBJ1-2; D unresolved. The CDR3 consists of 15 residues. Germline-derived CDR1 and CDR2 are MDHEN and SYDVKM. Deletions cut 2 bases from V and 4 bases from J, with 14 bases between. CDR3 nucleotides: TGTGCCAGCAGTTTACCCATGGGCATAAGCTATGGCTACACCTTC. Amino acid sequence: CASSLPMGISYGYTF.

The chain has TRBV24-1 and TRBJ2-2, with D possibly TRBD2 on 5 matching bases. The germline CDR1 and CDR2 sequences are KGHDR and SFDVKD. The V end lost 4 bases, the J end lost 4 bases, and 9 bases lay between the germline ends. CDR3 length equals 14 residues. In DNA form, the CDR3 reads TGTGCCACCAGTGACCATCGGGGCACCGGGGAGCTGTTTTTT. Translating it yields CATSDHRGTGELFF.

Only one count was recorded for this clone. This chain joins TRBV11-3 and TRBJ2-1; perhaps TRBD2 as D (5 bases). The CDR3 has 15 residues. Germline V lookup: CDR1 SGHNT, CDR2 YENEEA. Between the trimmed V and J ends, which lost 1 base and 9 bases, there was a span of 16 bases. CDR3: CASSLVATPSGEQFF. The DNA of the CDR3 is TGTGCCAGCAGCTTAGTCGCGACCCCCAGCGGTGAGCAGTTCTTC. Complete variable domain (other parts from reference TRBV11-3 and TRBJ2-1): EAGVVQSPRYKIIEKKQPVAFWCNPISGHNTLYWYLQNLGQGPELLIRYENEEAVDDSQLPKDRFSAERLKGVDSTLKIQPAELGDSAVYLCASSLVATPSGEQFFGPGTRLTVL.

This chain joins TRBV19 and TRBJ2-5, with TRBD1 matching 7 bases. V lost 5 bases to trimming and J lost 4 bases; unmatched junction nucleotides: 7. Germline V gene data show CDR1 as LNHDA and CDR2 as SQIVND (reference sequence). This CDR3 has 14 residues. CDR3 coding DNA: TGTGCCAGTAGTCTACGACAGGGTCTAGAGACCCAGTACTTC. Translating it yields CASSLRQGLETQYF.

The chain's CDR3 is CASNVLLNSNTEAFF. The CDR3 nucleotides read TGTGCCAGTAACGTGTTACTTAACTCGAACACTGAAGCTTTCTTT. This sequence joins TRBV19 and TRBJ1-1; no reliable D call. The CDR3 consists of 15 residues. The V end lost 7 bases, the J end lost 1 base, and 16 bases lay between the germline ends. Germline V gives CDR1 LNHDA, CDR2 SQIVND (reference sequence).

V and J are TRBV30 and TRBJ2-7, with 7 bases matching TRBD1. J lost 4 bases, V lost 1 base, and 19 bases had no gene match. The germline V gene has CDR1 GTSNPN and CDR2 SVGIG (reference sequence). The CDR3 loop spans 18 amino acids. CDR3 DNA: TGTGCCTGGAGTGAGTTTTCTAGGCGGGTGACAGGGAAATACGAGCAGTACTTC. It encodes CAWSEFSRRVTGKYEQYF.

The V and J genes are TRBV6-5 and TRBJ1-2; 8 bases map to TRBD1. Germline V gives CDR1 MNHEY, CDR2 SVGAGI. V was clipped by 0 bases and J by 2 bases; unmatched bases: 5. This CDR3 spans 16 amino acids. CDR3 sequence: CASSYSPTGVNYGYTF. The CDR3 coding sequence is TGTGCCAGCAGTTACTCCCCGACAGGGGTGAACTATGGCTACACCTTC.

The rearrangement joins TRBV19 to TRBJ2-5; the match to TRBD2 covers 7 bases. The junction had 0 bases not matched to a gene; V was cut back by 0 bases and J by 5 bases. CDR1 is LNHDA and CDR2 is SQIVND in the germline V gene (reference sequence). CDR3 size: 13 residues. In DNA, the CDR3 is TGTGCCAGTAGTATAGAGGGAGGGGAGACCCAGTACTTC. Residues: CASSIEGGETQYF.

On this clone itself: The junction shows a germline mismatch at one end, possibly a read error. This chain uses TRBV27 with TRBJ1-5, with D perhaps TRBD1 (5 bases). Germline lookup yields CDR1 MNHEY and CDR2 SMNVEV (reference sequence). The CDR3 runs to 14 residues. The CDR3 DNA reads as TGCCCCCGACCCAGGCGGGGGAGCAATCAGCCCCAGCATTTT. Encoded protein: CPRPRRGSNQPQHF.

V gene TRBV9 combines with J gene TRBJ2-2, with 11 bases that match TRBD1. V lost 3 bases and J lost 4; bases outside the gene matches: 5. CDR3 length equals 16 residues. Germline values: CDR1 SGDLS, CDR2 YYNGEE. CDR3 DNA: TGTGCCAGCAGCGCCCCCGGGACAGGGGGCACCGGGGAGCTGTTTTTT. Protein: CASSAPGTGGTGELFF.

V is TRBV7-9 and J is TRBJ1-2, with 9 bases aligning to TRBD1. Germline assignment: CDR1 SEHNR and CDR2 FQNEAQ (reference sequence). V was pared by 0 bases and J by 6 bases, with 14 bases of the junction left unmatched. The length of the CDR3 is 18 residues. The CDR3 here is CASSLALIRQGEKDGYTF. The CDR3 nucleotides are TGTGCCAGCAGCTTAGCCCTTATAAGACAGGGGGAAAAGGATGGCTACACCTTC.

This clone has a single count. The chain employs TRBV28 and TRBJ2-2; D not resolved. Germline V gene data show CDR1 as MDHEN and CDR2 as SYDVKM. V gave up 2 bases and J gave up 0 bases, with 13 bases separating them. CDR3 length: 17 amino acids. The CDR3, as DNA: TGTGCCAGCAGTTTAGTCGGCAGAAGCGCGAACACCGGGGAGCTGTTTTTT. Amino acids: CASSLVGRSANTGELFF.

This chain joins TRBV28 and TRBJ1-2; D unclear. Germline V gene lookup returns CDR1 MDHEN and CDR2 SYDVKM. The length of the CDR3 is 11 residues. V lost 4 bases and J lost 12, with 12 bases in between. The CDR3 protein is CASSSVHRDTF. The CDR3 bases are TGTGCCAGCAGTTCGGTACATCGGGACACCTTC.

This chain connects TRBV4-2 to TRBJ1-2, with 7 positions matching TRBD1. The trim removed 8 bases at V and 7 bases at J, leaving 1 base unmatched. The length of the CDR3 is 10 residues. Per the germline V gene, CDR1 is LGHNA and CDR2 is YNFKEQ. In DNA form, the CDR3 reads TGTGCCAGCCAGGGGGTTGGCTACACCTTC. Translation gives CASQGVGYTF.

The rearrangement uses TRBV5-1 and TRBJ2-7; 9 bases map to TRBD1. Germline CDR1 reads SGHRS; CDR2 reads YFSETQ. This CDR3 is built from 15 residues. V lost 6 bases to trimming and J lost 5 bases; unmatched junction nucleotides: 12. The CDR3 here is CASNPGTGIRDEQYF. The CDR3 nucleotides are TGCGCCAGCAACCCCGGGACAGGGATAAGGGACGAGCAGTACTTC.

This chain joins TRBV4-1 and TRBJ2-2, with 7 bases fitting TRBD2. The junction had 3 bases not matched to a gene; V was cut back by 2 bases and J by 0 bases. The CDR3 length is 16 residues. Germline-derived CDR1 and CDR2 are MGHRA and YSYEKL. DNA of the CDR3: TGCGCCAGCAGCCAAAGGGAGGGACCGAACACCGGGGAGCTGTTTTTT. It encodes CASSQREGPNTGELFF.

The V call is TRBV20-1, the J call TRBJ1-6; possible D gene TRBD1, 5 bases. The ends were cut back, 3 bases at V and 9 bases at J, with 15 bases in the middle. This CDR3 has 14 residues. The V gene's germline CDR1 is DFQATT and CDR2 SNEGSKA (reference sequence). CDR3 DNA sequence: TGCAGTGCTAGTGACTTCCAGGGCGGTTCACCCCTCCACTTT. It encodes CSASDFQGGSPLHF.

The chain carries TRBV25-1 and TRBJ2-2; 10 bases match TRBD2. Germline V CDR1 and CDR2: MGHDK, SYGVNS. The J segment lost 5 bases and the V segment lost 4 bases, leaving 4 bases of the junction unmatched. This CDR3 is built from 15 residues. The CDR3 nucleotides are TGTGCCAGCAGTGGGCTAGCGGGAGCGACCGGGGAGCTGTTTTTT. It encodes CASSGLAGATGELFF.

The V and J genes are TRBV19 and TRBJ1-2, with a possible D match to TRBD1 (5 bases). This CDR3 has 16 amino acids. Trimming left V 6 bases short and J 0 bases short, with 17 bases between. Germline lookup yields CDR1 LNHDA and CDR2 SQIVND (reference sequence). The CDR3 nucleotides are TGTGCCAGTAGCTTAATCGGGACTAAAACTAACTATGGCTACACCTTC. This codes for CASSLIGTKTNYGYTF.

This clone was detected once. The genes are TRBV5-1 and TRBJ2-5; 8 nucleotides agree with TRBD1. CDR1 and CDR2 (germline): SGHRS, YFSETQ. The length of the CDR3 is 15 residues. The V and J ends lost 4 bases and 4 bases, in that order; junction bases with no gene match: 9. CDR3 DNA sequence: TGCGCCAGCAGCATGGCTCTCGACAGGGGAGAGACCCAGTACTTC. It yields the protein CASSMALDRGETQYF.